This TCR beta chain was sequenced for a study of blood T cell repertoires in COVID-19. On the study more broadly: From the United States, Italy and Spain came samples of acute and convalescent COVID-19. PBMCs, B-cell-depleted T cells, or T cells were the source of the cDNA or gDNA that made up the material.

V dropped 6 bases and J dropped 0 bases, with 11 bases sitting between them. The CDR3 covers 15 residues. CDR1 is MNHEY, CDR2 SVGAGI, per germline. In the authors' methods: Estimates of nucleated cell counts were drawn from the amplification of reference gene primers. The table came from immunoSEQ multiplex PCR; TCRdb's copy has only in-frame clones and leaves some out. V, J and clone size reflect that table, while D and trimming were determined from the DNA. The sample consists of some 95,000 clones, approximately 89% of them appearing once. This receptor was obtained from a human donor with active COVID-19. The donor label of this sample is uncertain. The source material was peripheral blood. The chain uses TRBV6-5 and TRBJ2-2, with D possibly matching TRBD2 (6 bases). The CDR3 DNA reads TGTGCCAGCAGGGGGAGGCAGACGAACACCGGGGAGCTGTTTTTT. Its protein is CASRGRQTNTGELFF.